The next 20 T cell receptor beta chains were all read from a single sample in a study of T cell responses to AZD1222 COVID-19 vaccine. The method was immunoSEQ multiplex PCR; TCRdb's version includes in-frame clones alone and lacks a portion of them. The sample lists approximately 150,000 clones, over 85% occurring once. The starting material was peripheral blood, obtained on day 0 of AZD1222 vaccination. The receptor source for this set is an adult in good health.

The genes are TRBV5-1 and TRBJ1-1; no reliable D call. Germline V gene data show CDR1 as SGHRS and CDR2 as YFSETQ. The CDR3 has 12 residues. Deletions cut 1 base from V and 3 bases from J, with 4 bases between. Here the CDR3 reads CASSLSDTEAFF. The CDR3 DNA reads as TGCGCCAGCAGCTTGTCTGACACTGAAGCTTTCTTT. The variable domain in full, with the rest retrieved from reference TRBV5-1 and TRBJ1-1, is KAGVTQTPRYLIKTRGQQVTLSCSPISGHRSVSWYQQTPGQGLQFLFEYFSETQRNKGNFPGRFSGRQFSNSRSEMNVSTLELGDSALYLCASSLSDTEAFFGQGTRLTVV.

This chain links TRBV30 with TRBJ2-1; D is possibly TRBD2 (6 bases). V was trimmed by 2 bases and J by 9 bases, leaving 8 bases between them. Germline CDR1 reads GTSNPN; CDR2 reads SVGIG (reference sequence). The CDR3 has 11 residues. CDR3 region: CAWSRAGEQFF. CDR3 nucleotides: TGTGCCTGGAGTCGAGCGGGTGAGCAGTTCTTC.

This rearrangement joins TRBV23-1 to TRBJ1-1; the D is unclear. TRBV23-1 is assigned to the ORF class and has an uncertain function. Trimming took 0 bases from V and 0 from J, leaving 11 bases between them. The CDR3 spans 16 residues. DNA of the CDR3: TGCGCCAGCAGTCAATCCTTAGGATGTATGAACACTGAAGCTTTCTTT. Protein product: CASSQSLGCMNTEAFF.

This sequence joins TRBV6-5 and TRBJ1-1; D call uncertain. Trimming cost V 0 bases and J 6 bases, with 11 bases left between them. CDR3 length equals 14 residues. CDR1 and CDR2 from the germline V gene are MNHEY and SVGAGI. CDR3 protein: CASSYSRGNPEAFF. In DNA form, the CDR3 reads TGTGCCAGCAGTTACTCGCGGGGTAACCCTGAAGCTTTCTTT.

The gene calls are TRBV6-5 and TRBJ1-2; 7 positions agree with TRBD1. Trimming took 6 bases from V and 1 from J; bases not matched to a gene: 5. Germline V CDR1 and CDR2: MNHEY, SVGAGI. The CDR3 consists of 14 residues. CDR3 sequence (DNA): TGTGCCAGCAGGTCGGGACAGAATAACTATGGCTACACCTTC. Translating gives CASRSGQNNYGYTF.

Only one count was recorded for this clone. The J gene is TRBJ2-7, the V gene TRBV20-1; the match to TRBD2 covers 8 bases. The CDR3 has 14 amino acids. After removal of 3 bases from V and 6 bases from J, the junction contained 10 bases not matched to a gene. Germline CDR1 and CDR2: DFQATT and SNEGSKA (reference sequence). The DNA of the CDR3 is TGCAGTGCTAGTTCCGGGACTAGTTACGCCGAGCAGTACTTC. Protein sequence: CSASSGTSYAEQYF.

The chain has TRBV27 and TRBJ1-2, with no clear D. V lost 1 base and J lost 8, with 17 bases in between. CDR1 MNHEY and CDR2 SMNVEV come from the germline V gene (reference sequence). This CDR3 spans 15 amino acids. As DNA, the CDR3 is TGTGCCAGCAGTTTATTCAAATCGGACGGCGCAGGCTACACCTTC. This translates into CASSLFKSDGAGYTF.

V gene TRBV7-9 combines with J gene TRBJ2-1; 9 bases line up with TRBD2. The CDR3 loop spans 15 amino acids. V lost 1 base, J lost 7 bases, and 5 bases stayed unmatched. Germline assignment: CDR1 SEHNR and CDR2 FQNEAQ (reference sequence). CDR3 DNA: TGTGCCAGCAGCTTAGAGGCGGGAGGGTGGAATGAGCAGTTCTTC. Translation gives CASSLEAGGWNEQFF.

The genes are TRBV7-2 and TRBJ2-1; 7 bases fit TRBD1. The CDR3 is 14 residues long. Losses at the gene ends were 6 bases for V and 7 bases for J; bases not matched to a gene: 9. CDR1 is SGHTA, CDR2 FQGNSA, per germline. The CDR3 region is CASRIDRAINEQFF. DNA for the CDR3: TGTGCCAGCAGGATCGACAGGGCGATTAATGAGCAGTTCTTC. Based on the CDR3 plus reference TRBV7-2 and TRBJ2-1, the full variable domain is GAGVSQSPSNKVTEKGKDVELRCDPISGHTALYWYRQSLGQGLEFLIYFQGNSAPDKSGLPSDRFSAERTGGSVSTLTIQRTQQEDSAVYLCASRIDRAINEQFFGPGTRLTVL.

V usage is TRBV6-6 and J usage is TRBJ2-1; no firm D call. Trimming pared 0 bases from V and 5 bases from J, leaving 14 bases between. Per the germline V gene, CDR1 is MNHNY and CDR2 is SVGAGI (reference sequence). CDR3 length equals 16 residues. CDR3 bases: TGTGCCAGCAGTTACTCGAGCCCCCAGCCCAACAATGAGCAGTTCTTC. Translation gives CASSYSSPQPNNEQFF.

The rearrangement joins TRBV5-1 to TRBJ1-1; D is ambiguous. Germline CDR1 and CDR2: SGHRS and YFSETQ. This CDR3 region has 13 residues. V shed 2 bases and J shed 5 bases, with 10 bases lying between them. For the CDR3, the DNA is TGCGCCAGCAGCTTCTCCGTGGGGACTGAAGCTTTCTTT. It codes for CASSFSVGTEAFF.

This sequence joins TRBV7-6 and TRBJ1-1; TRBD1 agrees at 9 bases. Germline CDR1 is SGHVS and CDR2 is FNYEAQ. V lost 2 bases, J lost 4 bases, and 5 bases stayed unmatched. This CDR3 region has 15 residues. This chain's CDR3 is CASSLTGGIRTEAFF. The CDR3 DNA sequence: TGTGCCAGCAGCTTAACAGGGGGCATTCGCACTGAAGCTTTCTTT.

The chain couples TRBV19 to TRBJ2-7; 7 nucleotides match TRBD1. J lost 0 bases, V lost 6 bases, and 5 bases had no gene match. The germline CDR1 and CDR2 sequences are LNHDA and SQIVND (reference sequence). This CDR3 is 14 amino acids long. CDR3 nucleotide sequence: TGTGCCAGTAGCGGGACAGCTTACTCCTACGAGCAGTACTTC. As protein: CASSGTAYSYEQYF.

The V call is TRBV28, the J call TRBJ1-3; D unclear. The CDR3 totals 14 residues. The V gene lost 4 bases and the J gene lost 0 bases, with 7 bases spanning the gap. CDR1 is MDHEN and CDR2 is SYDVKM in the germline V gene. The CDR3 region has the DNA TGTGCCAGCAGTTCGCGCAACTCTGGAAACACCATATATTTT. Protein sequence: CASSSRNSGNTIYF.

The chain carries TRBV24-1 and TRBJ1-5; D remains unclear. Trimming stripped 4 bases from V and 5 bases from J, with 17 bases between. This CDR3 has 16 residues. Germline V gene data show CDR1 as KGHDR and CDR2 as SFDVKD. CDR3 DNA sequence: TGTGCCACCAGTGACCCAAAAGACCCAATGTATCAGCCCCAGCATTTT. Its protein product is CATSDPKDPMYQPQHF.

The chain couples TRBV19 to TRBJ2-5, with D tentatively TRBD1 (6 bases). CDR3 length: 13 residues. CDR1 LNHDA and CDR2 SQIVND come from the germline V gene (reference sequence). Trimming pared 3 bases from V and 7 bases from J, leaving 12 bases between. CDR3 loop: CASSMRTTGTQYF. Here the CDR3 DNA reads TGTGCCAGTAGTATGAGGACGACAGGGACCCAGTACTTC.

The chain has TRBV7-9 and TRBJ2-1, with unresolved D. The ends were cut back, 1 base at V and 5 bases at J, with 9 bases in the middle. Germline V gives CDR1 SEHNR, CDR2 FQNEAQ (reference sequence). The CDR3 totals 14 residues. This CDR3 reads CASSLGPLDNEQFF. CDR3 nucleotides: TGTGCCAGCAGCTTAGGCCCTCTTGACAATGAGCAGTTCTTC.

The chain employs TRBV9 and TRBJ1-1; D gene ambiguous. CDR1 is SGDLS and CDR2 is YYNGEE in the germline V gene. Trimming cost V 4 bases and J 0 bases, with 1 base left between them. The CDR3 sequence is 11 residues long. The CDR3 bases are TGTGCCAGCAGCCTGAACACTGAAGCTTTCTTT. This gives the protein CASSLNTEAFF.

The rearrangement uses TRBV27 and TRBJ1-1; D is undetermined. V lost 7 bases, J lost 4 bases, and 10 bases lay in between. Germline-derived CDR1 and CDR2 are MNHEY and SMNVEV (reference sequence). The CDR3 extends over 12 amino acids. The CDR3 here is CASKGRFTEAFF. The CDR3 nucleotides are TGTGCCAGCAAAGGGAGGTTCACTGAAGCTTTCTTT.

This clone has just one count. The chain combines TRBV5-1 with TRBJ2-2, with D unresolved. This CDR3 comprises 13 residues. Trimming took 3 bases from V and 4 from J, leaving 7 bases between them. The germline V gene encodes CDR1 SGHRS and CDR2 YFSETQ. DNA for the CDR3: TGCGCCAGCAGCTACTCGGGCACCGGGGAGCTGTTTTTT. This sequence encodes CASSYSGTGELFF. The complete variable domain, with remaining parts taken from reference TRBV5-1 and TRBJ2-2, reads KAGVTQTPRYLIKTRGQQVTLSCSPISGHRSVSWYQQTPGQGLQFLFEYFSETQRNKGNFPGRFSGRQFSNSRSEMNVSTLELGDSALYLCASSYSGTGELFFGEGSRLTVL.